The clone carrying this TCR beta chain came up many times. cDNA synthesis used a TRAV/TRBV-specific primer set for both chains. The authors amplified TCRs for 15 to 25 PCR cycles with a constant-region primer and a V-primer adapter. From the reads, TCRdb called clonotypes with MiXCR, one entry per CDR3 protein. The data show tens of thousands of distinct CDR3 sequences, approximately 25% seen once. The time point was: before trial treatment. The therapy administered to donors comprised nivolumab, ipilimumab, aspirin, low-dose cyclophosphamide and low-dose radiotherapy. This sample is part of a study of low-dose radiotherapy and immunotherapy resistance in tumors. Overall study context: Intravenous nivolumab 240 mg every two weeks plus ipilimumab 1 mg/kg every six weeks was given to patients.

Trimming left V 1 base short and J 3 bases short, with 9 bases between. There are 13 residues in the CDR3. Per the germline V gene, CDR1 is SQVTM and CDR2 is ANQGSEA. The chain links TRBV29-1 to TRBJ1-1; D remains ambiguous. The material was PBMCs, obtained before treatment. The sequence came from a male donor with prostate cancer. The chain's CDR3 is CSVEVSRDTEAFF. The CDR3 nucleotides read TGCAGCGTTGAAGTTTCCCGGGACACTGAAGCTTTCTTT.